Each of the 5 T cell receptor beta chains below was sequenced from the same sample in a study of cytomegalovirus exposure and HLA in healthy donors. The PCR employed 60 Vbeta primers together with 13 Jbeta primers. The table came from immunoSEQ multiplex PCR; TCRdb's copy has only in-frame clones and leaves some out. The sample has around 140,000 clones, around 80% seen once. Sequenced sample: PBMCs. These receptors originate from a female donor in good health and CMV-seronegative.

The chain uses TRBV5-4 and TRBJ2-1; TRBD1 agrees at 7 bases. This CDR3 is 16 amino acids long. The ends lost 3 bases at V and 0 bases at J; junction bases unmatched: 6. Germline assignment: CDR1 SGHNT and CDR2 YYREEE (reference sequence). CDR3 DNA: TGTGCCAGCAGCTGGAAGACAGGGAGCTCCTACAATGAGCAGTTCTTC. It yields the protein CASSWKTGSSYNEQFF.

This chain uses TRBV9 with TRBJ1-4; perhaps TRBD1 as D (6 bases). Trimming stripped 0 bases from V and 7 bases from J, with 13 bases between. The CDR3 runs 15 residues. The V gene's germline CDR1 is SGDLS and CDR2 YYNGEE. CDR3 in DNA: TGTGCCAGCAGCGTAGGCACAGGGAAGGGTGAAAAACTGTTTTTT. Amino acids: CASSVGTGKGEKLFF.

This clone appeared a single time. The V call is TRBV28, the J call TRBJ1-3, with a possible D match to TRBD1 (6 bases). The V end lost 7 bases, the J end lost 4 bases, and 14 bases lay between the germline ends. Germline V gives CDR1 MDHEN, CDR2 SYDVKM. The CDR3 runs to 14 residues. The CDR3 loop reads CASTESGAGNTIYF. The CDR3 region has the DNA TGTGCCAGCACCGAATCAGGGGCAGGAAACACCATATATTTT. The full variable domain, completed using reference TRBV28 and TRBJ1-3, is DVKVTQSSRYLVKRTGEKVFLECVQDMDHENMFWYRQDPGLGLRLIYFSYDVKMKEKGDIPEGYSVSREKKERFSLILESASTNQTSMYLCASTESGAGNTIYFGEGSWLTVV.

This chain joins TRBV6-5 and TRBJ2-3, with D possibly matching TRBD2 (6 bases). The CDR3 is 15 amino acids. Germline lookup yields CDR1 MNHEY and CDR2 SVGAGI. V shed 5 bases and J shed 2 bases, with 14 bases lying between them. The CDR3 loop is CASSPTGGTTDTQYF. In nucleotides, the CDR3 is TGTGCCAGCAGTCCAACGGGCGGGACCACAGATACGCAGTATTTT.

The genes are TRBV6-1 and TRBJ2-1; the match to TRBD2 covers 12 bases. Germline CDR1 and CDR2: MNHNS and SASEGT. This CDR3 is 15 amino acids long. V shed 2 bases, J shed 9 bases, and the junction held 5 bases outside the gene matches. The DNA of the CDR3 is TGTGCCAGCAGTGAATCGACTAGCGGGGGCAGTGAGCAGTTCTTC. Its protein product is CASSESTSGGSEQFF.